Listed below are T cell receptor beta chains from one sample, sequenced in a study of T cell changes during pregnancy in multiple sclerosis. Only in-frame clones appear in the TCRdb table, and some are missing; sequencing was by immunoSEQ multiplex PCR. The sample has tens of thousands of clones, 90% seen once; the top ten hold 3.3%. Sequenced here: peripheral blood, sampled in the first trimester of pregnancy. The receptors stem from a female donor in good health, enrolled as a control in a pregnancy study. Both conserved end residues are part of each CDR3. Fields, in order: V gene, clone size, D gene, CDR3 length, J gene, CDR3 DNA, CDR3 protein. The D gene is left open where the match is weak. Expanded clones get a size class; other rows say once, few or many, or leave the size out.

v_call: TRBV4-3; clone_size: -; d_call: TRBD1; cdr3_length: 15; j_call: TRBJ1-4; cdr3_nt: TGCGCCAGCAGCCAAGATACAGGGGGGAATGAAAAACTGTTTTTT; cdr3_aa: CASSQDTGGNEKLFF
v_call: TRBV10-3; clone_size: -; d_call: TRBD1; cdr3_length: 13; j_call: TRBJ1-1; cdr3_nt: TGTGCCATCAGCGACGACAGGGGGACTGAAGCTTTCTTT; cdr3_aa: CAISDDRGTEAFF
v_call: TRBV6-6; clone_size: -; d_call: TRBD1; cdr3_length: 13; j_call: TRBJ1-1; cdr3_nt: TGTGCCGGTGAGGGACAGCCGAACACTGAAGCTTTCTTT; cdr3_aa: CAGEGQPNTEAFF
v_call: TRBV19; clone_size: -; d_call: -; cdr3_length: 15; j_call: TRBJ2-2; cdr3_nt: TGTGCCAGTAGTCCCCGGACAGTGAACACCGGGGAGCTGTTTTTT; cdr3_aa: CASSPRTVNTGELFF
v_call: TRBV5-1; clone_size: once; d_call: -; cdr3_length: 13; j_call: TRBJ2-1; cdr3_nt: TGCGCCAGCAGCGACGGGTTCATCGATGAGCAGTTCTTC; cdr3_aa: CASSDGFIDEQFF
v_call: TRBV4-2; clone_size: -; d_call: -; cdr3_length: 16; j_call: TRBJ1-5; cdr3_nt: TGTGCCAGCAGCCAAGATGCCGTCGGTAGCAATCAGCCCCAGCATTTT; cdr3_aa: CASSQDAVGSNQPQHF
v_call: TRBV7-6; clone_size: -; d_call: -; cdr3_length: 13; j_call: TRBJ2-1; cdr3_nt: TGTGCCAGCAGCTTATCCCGGAGGGATGAGCAGTTCTTC; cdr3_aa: CASSLSRRDEQFF
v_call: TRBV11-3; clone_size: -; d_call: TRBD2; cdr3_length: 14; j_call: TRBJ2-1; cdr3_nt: TGTGCCAGCAGCTCGGGAGGTGTCGAGGGTGAGCAGTTCTTC; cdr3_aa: CASSSGGVEGEQFF
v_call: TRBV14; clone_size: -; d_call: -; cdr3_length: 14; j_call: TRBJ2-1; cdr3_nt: TGTGCCAGCAGCCCCTTGTTGCAGGGAACCGGCAAGTTCTTC; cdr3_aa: CASSPLLQGTGKFF
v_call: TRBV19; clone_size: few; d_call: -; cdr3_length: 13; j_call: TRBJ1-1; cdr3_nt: TGTGCCTCCCGAGGGGTGGCGGGGACTGAAGCTTTCTTT; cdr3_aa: CASRGVAGTEAFF
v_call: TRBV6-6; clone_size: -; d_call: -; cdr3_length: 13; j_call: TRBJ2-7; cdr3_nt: TGTGCCAGCCTCCGACAGGAACCCTACGAGCAGTACTTC; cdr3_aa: CASLRQEPYEQYF
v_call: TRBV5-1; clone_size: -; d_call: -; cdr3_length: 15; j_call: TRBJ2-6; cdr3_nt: TGCGCCAGCAGCTTGGGACAGTCTGGGGCCAACGTCCTGACTTTC; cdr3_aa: CASSLGQSGANVLTF
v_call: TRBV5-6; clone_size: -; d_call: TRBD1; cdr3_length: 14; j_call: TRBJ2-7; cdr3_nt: TGTGCCAGCAGCTTGGACAGGGGGCTCTACGAGCAGTACTTC; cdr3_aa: CASSLDRGLYEQYF
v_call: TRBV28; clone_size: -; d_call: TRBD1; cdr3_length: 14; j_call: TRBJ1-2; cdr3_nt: TGTGCCAGCAGTTGGGGACAGGGGGACTATGGCTACACCTTC; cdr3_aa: CASSWGQGDYGYTF
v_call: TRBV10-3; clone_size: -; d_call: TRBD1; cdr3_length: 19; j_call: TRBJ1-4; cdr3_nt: TGTGCCATCAGTGAATACAGGGGGAGAGATCCCTCGGCTAATGAAAAACTGTTTTTT; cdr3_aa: CAISEYRGRDPSANEKLFF
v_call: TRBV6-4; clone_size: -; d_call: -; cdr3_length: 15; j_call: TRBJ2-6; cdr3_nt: TGTGCCAGCAGTGACTCGACATCTGGGGCCAACGTCCTGACTTTC; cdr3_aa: CASSDSTSGANVLTF
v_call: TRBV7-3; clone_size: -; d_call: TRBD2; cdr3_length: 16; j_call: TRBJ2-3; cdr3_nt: TGTGCCAGCAGCTTAAACGGGGAGGGGAGCACAGATACGCAGTATTTT; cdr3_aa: CASSLNGEGSTDTQYF
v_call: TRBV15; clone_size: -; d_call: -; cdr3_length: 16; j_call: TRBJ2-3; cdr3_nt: TGTGCCACCAGCACCAAGGAGGGGGGGCTTACAGATACGCAGTATTTT; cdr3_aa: CATSTKEGGLTDTQYF
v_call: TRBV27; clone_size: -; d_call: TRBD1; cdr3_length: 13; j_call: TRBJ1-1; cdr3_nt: TGTGCCACGTCGACAGGGGTGAACACTGAAGCTTTCTTT; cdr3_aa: CATSTGVNTEAFF
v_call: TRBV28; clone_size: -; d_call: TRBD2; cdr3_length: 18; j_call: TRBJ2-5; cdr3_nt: TGTGCCAGCAGTTTTCACATCGGGACTAGCGGACGAAAAGAGACCCAGTACTTC; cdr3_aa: CASSFHIGTSGRKETQYF
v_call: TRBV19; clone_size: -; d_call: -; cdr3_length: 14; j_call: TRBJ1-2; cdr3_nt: TGTGCCAGTAGTATCCGGGGGGGGGACTATGGCTACACCTTC; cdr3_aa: CASSIRGGDYGYTF
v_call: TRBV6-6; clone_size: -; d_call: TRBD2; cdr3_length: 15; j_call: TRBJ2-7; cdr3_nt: TGTGCCAGCAGTTACGCTAGCGGGAGGGAATACGAGCAGTACTTC; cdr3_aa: CASSYASGREYEQYF
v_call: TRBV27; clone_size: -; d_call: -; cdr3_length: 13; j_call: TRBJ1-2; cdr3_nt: TGTGCCAGCAGTTACCGGGGGATCTATGGCTACACCTTC; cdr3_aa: CASSYRGIYGYTF
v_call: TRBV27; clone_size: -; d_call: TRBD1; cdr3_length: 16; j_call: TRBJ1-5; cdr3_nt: TGTGCCAGCAGTTTAGCTGGACAGGGCAGGGATCAGCCCCAGCATTTT; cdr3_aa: CASSLAGQGRDQPQHF
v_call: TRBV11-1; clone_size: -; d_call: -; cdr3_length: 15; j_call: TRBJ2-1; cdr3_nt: TGTGCCAGCAGCCGCATTTTAGCGACCTACAATGAGCAGTTCTTC; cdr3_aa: CASSRILATYNEQFF
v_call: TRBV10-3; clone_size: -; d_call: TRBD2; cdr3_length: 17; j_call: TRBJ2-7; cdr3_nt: TGTGCCATCAGCATCGGACTAGCGGGAGGTACGGTATACGAGCAGTACTTC; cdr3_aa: CAISIGLAGGTVYEQYF
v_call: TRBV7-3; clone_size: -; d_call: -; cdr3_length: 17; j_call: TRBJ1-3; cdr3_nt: TGTGCCAGCAGCTTTTCGCCGGGGGGTTCCTCTGGAAACACCATATATTTT; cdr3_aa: CASSFSPGGSSGNTIYF
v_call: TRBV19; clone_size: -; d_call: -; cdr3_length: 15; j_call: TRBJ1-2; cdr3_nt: TGTGCCAGTAGTATAACCCCCCGGGCAGGGTATGGCTACACCTTC; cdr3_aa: CASSITPRAGYGYTF
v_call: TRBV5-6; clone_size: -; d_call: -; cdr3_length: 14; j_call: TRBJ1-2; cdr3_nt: TGTGCCAGCAGCCCGGGACGGGGACACAATGGCTACACCTTC; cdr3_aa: CASSPGRGHNGYTF
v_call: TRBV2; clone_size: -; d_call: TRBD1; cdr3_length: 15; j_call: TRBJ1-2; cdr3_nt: TGTGCCAGCACTTTCCGGGACAGGGGCATCTATGGCTACACCTTC; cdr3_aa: CASTFRDRGIYGYTF
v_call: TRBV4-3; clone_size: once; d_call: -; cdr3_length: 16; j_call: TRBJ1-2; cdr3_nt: TGCGCCAGCAGCCGAGAGATCTTAGTTGGAGGCTATGGCTACACCTTC; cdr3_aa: CASSREILVGGYGYTF
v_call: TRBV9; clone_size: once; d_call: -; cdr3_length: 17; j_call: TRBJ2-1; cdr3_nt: TGTGCCAGCAGCCCCATCTCTAGCGAGAGCTCCTACAATGAGCAGTTCTTC; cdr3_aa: CASSPISSESSYNEQFF
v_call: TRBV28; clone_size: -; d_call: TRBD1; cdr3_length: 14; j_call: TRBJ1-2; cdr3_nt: TGTGCCAGCAGATACACAGGGGGCGCTAGGGGCTACACCTTC; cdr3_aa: CASRYTGGARGYTF
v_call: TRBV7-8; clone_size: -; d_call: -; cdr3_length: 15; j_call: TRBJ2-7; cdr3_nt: TGTGCCAGCAGCCGGGGGCAGGGAGGGTACTACGAGCAGTACTTC; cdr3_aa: CASSRGQGGYYEQYF
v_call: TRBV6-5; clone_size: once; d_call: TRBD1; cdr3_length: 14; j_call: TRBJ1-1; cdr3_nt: TGTGCCAGCAGTTACTCGAGAGGGGGCGATCAAGCTTTCTTT; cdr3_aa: CASSYSRGGDQAFF
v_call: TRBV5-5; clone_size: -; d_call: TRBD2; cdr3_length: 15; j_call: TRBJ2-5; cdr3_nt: TGTGCCAGCAGTCCTAGCGGGCGAGAGCAAGAGACCCAGTACTTC; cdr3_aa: CASSPSGREQETQYF
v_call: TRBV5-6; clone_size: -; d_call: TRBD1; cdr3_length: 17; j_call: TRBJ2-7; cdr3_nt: TGTGCCAGCACCGTTACGATGCGGACAGGGCCAGCCTACGAGCAGTACTTC; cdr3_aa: CASTVTMRTGPAYEQYF
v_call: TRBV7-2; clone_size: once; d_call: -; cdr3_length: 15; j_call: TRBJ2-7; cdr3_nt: TGTGCCAGCAGCCGGACCGGGACAACGTCATACGAGCAGTACTTC; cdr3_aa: CASSRTGTTSYEQYF
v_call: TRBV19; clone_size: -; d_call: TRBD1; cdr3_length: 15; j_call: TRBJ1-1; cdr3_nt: TGTGCCAGTAGTGGACGGACAGGGGGCAACACTGAAGCTTTCTTT; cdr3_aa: CASSGRTGGNTEAFF
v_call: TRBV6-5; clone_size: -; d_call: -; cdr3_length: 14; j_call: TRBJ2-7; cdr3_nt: TGTGCCAGCAGTTACTCCGGCAGGACCTACGAGCAGTACTTC; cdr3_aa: CASSYSGRTYEQYF
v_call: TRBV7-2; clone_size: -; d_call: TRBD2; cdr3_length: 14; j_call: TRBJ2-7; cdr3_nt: TGTGCCAGCAGCCGAGGCGGGAGTCTCTACGAGCAGTACTTC; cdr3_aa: CASSRGGSLYEQYF
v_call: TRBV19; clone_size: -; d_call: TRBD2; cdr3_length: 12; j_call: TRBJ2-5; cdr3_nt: TGTGCCAGTAGTCCGGGGGGGGAGACCCAGTACTTC; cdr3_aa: CASSPGGETQYF